This TCR beta chain appears in the sequencing data of a study of cytomegalovirus exposure and HLA in healthy donors. Overall study findings and caveats: The authors later found most CMV-associated TCR beta chains appeared HLA-restricted.

Comment on this clone: Its antigen is not identified.

PCR involved 60 Vbeta and 13 Jbeta primers. Sequencing was performed with immunoSEQ multiplex PCR; in TCRdb, only in-frame clones are kept and a portion is missing. This sample yields around 100,000 clones, of which 80% to 85% are seen a single time; roughly 23% belongs to the top ten. Although they were nominally healthy when sampled, donors likely had unrecorded immune exposures. This clonotype was sampled from a man aged 30 to 45 in good health and CMV-seropositive. The sequencing sample was made of PBMCs.

CDR3 sequence: CASSLGGRSYEQYF. The CDR3 DNA sequence: TGTGCCAGCAGCTTGGGAGGGAGGTCCTACGAGCAGTACTTC. The chain is built from TRBV5-4 and TRBJ2-7; perhaps TRBD2 as D (6 bases). CDR1 and CDR2 from the germline V gene are SGHNT and YYREEE (reference sequence). Trimming removed 0 bases at V and 1 base at J, with 8 bases between. This CDR3 has 14 amino acids.